The 24 T cell receptor beta chains below come from one sample, sequenced in a study of early T cells in non-severe SARS-CoV-2 infection. TCRdb independently ran MiXCR on the 5' RACE reads; one entry per CDR3 protein. The table lists around 55,000 distinct CDR3 sequences, 5.5% to 8.5% of them singletons. Sample: whole blood, taken at baseline. These receptors all stem from an adult who was a healthcare worker with PCR-confirmed SARS-CoV-2 infection or an uninfected control (not recorded which).

This clonotype has a handful of counts. The genes are TRBV6-5 and TRBJ1-3, with D maybe TRBD1 (5 bases). Trimming stripped 6 bases from V and 2 bases from J, with 14 bases between. This CDR3 is built from 15 residues. The germline V gene encodes CDR1 MNHEY and CDR2 SVGAGI. This CDR3 is CASRTSTQAGNTIYF. DNA for the CDR3: TGTGCCAGCAGGACCTCTACACAGGCTGGAAACACCATATATTTT.

This clonotype was observed a few times. The CDR3 DNA sequence: TGTGCCAGCAGTTATTCGGGACAGGAGCCCGATACGCAGTATTTT. It specifies CASSYSGQEPDTQYF. This rearrangement joins TRBV6-5 to TRBJ2-3, with 8 bases identical to TRBD1. Germline assignment: CDR1 MNHEY and CDR2 SVGAGI. Unmatched junction bases numbered 8, after V lost 3 bases and J lost 6 bases. The CDR3 length is 15 residues.

This clonotype has a count of ten or more. This chain connects TRBV28 to TRBJ1-1; D may be TRBD1 (6 bases). Germline CDR1 reads MDHEN; CDR2 reads SYDVKM. Trimming took 4 bases from V and 2 from J, leaving 8 bases between them. The CDR3 extends over 13 amino acids. In DNA, the CDR3 is TGTGCCAGCAGTTCGGGACAAAACACTGAAGCTTTCTTT. Residues: CASSSGQNTEAFF.

This clonotype was seen many times. The chain links TRBV6-5 to TRBJ1-6, with a weak D call TRBD1 (5 bases). V lost 5 bases and J lost 4, with 9 bases in between. The CDR3 extends over 14 amino acids. Per germline, CDR1 MNHEY and CDR2 SVGAGI. CDR3 protein: CASSPGPYNSPLHF. DNA of the CDR3: TGTGCCAGCAGTCCGGGACCGTATAATTCACCCCTCCACTTT.

Many counts were recorded for this clonotype. The chain has TRBV14 and TRBJ1-2, with no clear D. Deletions cut 0 bases from V and 4 bases from J, with 9 bases between. The CDR3 loop spans 14 amino acids. The germline V gene encodes CDR1 SGHDN and CDR2 FVKESK. The CDR3 region has the DNA TGTGCCAGCAGCCAAGATCTTGGCAGCTATGGCTACACCTTC. It yields the protein CASSQDLGSYGYTF.

Here the CDR3 reads CASKRKNSGNTIYF. The CDR3 coding sequence is TGTGCCAGCAAAAGAAAAAACTCTGGAAACACCATATATTTT. This chain uses TRBV6-5 with TRBJ1-3; D is unresolved. CDR1 and CDR2 (germline): MNHEY, SVGAGI. V was clipped by 7 bases and J by 0 bases, with 10 bases between them. The CDR3 is made up of 14 amino acids.

This clonotype was picked up many times. V and J are TRBV6-5 and TRBJ2-7; D unresolved. This CDR3 spans 13 amino acids. The germline V and J ends were trimmed by 0 bases and 0 bases, with 3 bases remaining between them. Germline CDR1 MNHEY, CDR2 SVGAGI. CDR3 protein: CASSYSSSYEQYF. The CDR3 coding sequence is TGTGCCAGCAGTTACTCGAGCTCCTACGAGCAGTACTTC.

This clonotype was detected ten times or more. The J gene is TRBJ2-2, the V gene TRBV20-1; 13 nucleotides agree with TRBD2. Germline CDR1 reads DFQATT; CDR2 reads SNEGSKA (reference sequence). Trimming removed 3 bases from V and 5 bases from J; junction bases left unmatched: 3. The CDR3 length is 15 residues. CDR3 in amino acids: CSARLTSGGTGELFF. In DNA form, the CDR3 reads TGCAGTGCTAGGTTGACTAGCGGGGGGACCGGGGAGCTGTTTTTT.

The chain uses TRBV20-1 and TRBJ1-6, with D unclear. Germline CDR1 DFQATT, CDR2 SNEGSKA (reference sequence). The CDR3 consists of 12 residues. Trimming left V 6 bases short and J 10 bases short, with 13 bases between. CDR3: CSAREQLSPLHF. The CDR3 nucleotides are TGCAGTGCCCGGGAACAGCTATCACCCCTCCACTTT.

This clonotype was counted between two and nine times. This chain links TRBV11-2 with TRBJ2-5; 7 bases are a match to TRBD1. Germline lookup yields CDR1 SGHAT and CDR2 FQNNGV. The J segment lost 1 base and the V segment lost 4 bases, leaving 12 bases of the junction unmatched. The CDR3 length is 17 residues. The CDR3 region has the DNA TGTGCCAGCAGCTCCCCCCGGTTGACAGGGAGCCAAGAGACCCAGTACTTC. Protein: CASSSPRLTGSQETQYF.

In this sample, this clonotype turned up a few times. The genes are TRBV6-2 or TRBV6-3 and TRBJ2-7; the D gene is possibly TRBD2 (7 bases). CDR1 MNHEY and CDR2 SVGEGT come from the germline V gene. This CDR3 has 18 residues. Trimming stripped 4 bases from V and 3 bases from J, with 25 bases between. The CDR3 DNA sequence: TGTGCCAGCAGTTTTGCAACGGGATCCGGGGGGCCTAACTACGAGCAGTACTTC. It yields the protein CASSFATGSGGPNYEQYF.

The V gene is TRBV5-8, the J gene TRBJ1-1, with D uncertain. V lost 0 bases and J lost 9, with 15 bases in between. The CDR3 runs 14 residues. The germline gives CDR1 SGHTS, CDR2 YDEGEE. This chain's CDR3 is CASSLVREEVKAFF. CDR3 bases: TGTGCCAGCAGCTTGGTGAGGGAAGAGGTGAAAGCTTTCTTT.

This rearrangement joins TRBV20-1 to TRBJ1-6; 7 nucleotides align to TRBD1. The CDR3 loop spans 13 amino acids. Germline V CDR1 and CDR2: DFQATT, SNEGSKA (reference sequence). CDR3 DNA: TGCAGCGCGCGAGAGGGGGCTGGATCACCCCTCCACTTT. This sequence encodes CSAREGAGSPLHF.

This clonotype was observed at least ten times. The CDR3 loop is CASSPPSGGSDTQYF. DNA of the CDR3: TGTGCCAGCTCACCACCTAGCGGGGGGTCAGATACGCAGTATTTT. The gene calls are TRBV18 and TRBJ2-3, with 10 nucleotides matching TRBD2. Germline trimming cut 0 bases from V and 4 bases from J; bases unmatched to any gene: 1. The CDR3 consists of 15 residues. CDR1 KGHSH and CDR2 LQKENI come from the germline V gene.

This clonotype appeared a few times. The genes are TRBV6-5 and TRBJ1-2; D remains ambiguous. Trimming took off 4 bases at V and 5 bases at J, with 5 bases between the two ends. The CDR3 spans 11 residues. Germline loops: CDR1 MNHEY, CDR2 SVGAGI. CDR3 bases: TGTGCCAGCAGTTCGTTATATGGCTACACCTTC. It specifies CASSSLYGYTF.

This clonotype was observed at least ten times. The chain combines TRBV7-2 with TRBJ2-1, with 10 bases matching TRBD2. V lost 5 bases and J lost 7; bases outside the gene matches: 14. The CDR3 runs to 17 residues. Germline V gene sequence: CDR1 SGHTA, CDR2 FQGNSA. Written as DNA, the CDR3 is TGTGCCAGCAGCGCAACCGGACTAGCGGCCCTATGGAATGAGCAGTTCTTC. It codes for CASSATGLAALWNEQFF. Drawing the rest from reference TRBV7-2 and TRBJ2-1, the complete variable domain is GAGVSQSPSNKVTEKGKDVELRCDPISGHTALYWYRQSLGQGLEFLIYFQGNSAPDKSGLPSDRFSAERTGGSVSTLTIQRTQQEDSAVYLCASSATGLAALWNEQFFGPGTRLTVL.

This clonotype was observed a handful of times. V and J are TRBV20-1 and TRBJ2-5; 7 bases line up with TRBD1. CDR3 length: 13 amino acids. The germline V gene encodes CDR1 DFQATT and CDR2 SNEGSKA (reference sequence). CDR3 coding DNA: TGCAGCGCCCACGGGGACAGCCAAGAGACCCAGTACTTC. Translation: CSAHGDSQETQYF.

This clonotype was recorded many times. This chain connects TRBV7-2 to TRBJ1-1, with D maybe TRBD1 (6 bases). This CDR3 has 14 residues. Between the trimmed V and J ends, which lost 3 bases and 5 bases, there was a span of 13 bases. CDR1 and CDR2 (germline): SGHTA, FQGNSA. The CDR3 loop reads CASSFAGEITEAFF. In DNA form, the CDR3 reads TGTGCCAGCAGCTTCGCAGGGGAAATAACTGAAGCTTTCTTT.

Ten or more counts support this clonotype. The gene calls are TRBV7-9 and TRBJ2-5, with 8 bases aligning to TRBD1. The V segment lost 5 bases and the J segment 4 bases; nucleotides outside the gene matches: 12. CDR3 length: 16 residues. Germline CDR1 SEHNR, CDR2 FQNEAQ (reference sequence). Here the CDR3 reads CASSLRQGSGRETQYF. DNA for the CDR3: TGTGCCAGCAGCCTACGACAGGGGTCGGGGCGAGAGACCCAGTACTTC.

The chain links TRBV28 to TRBJ1-1; D remains ambiguous. Germline V gives CDR1 MDHEN, CDR2 SYDVKM. The CDR3 extends over 12 amino acids. Between the trimmed V and J ends, which lost 2 bases and 8 bases, there was a span of 9 bases. CDR3 sequence (DNA): TGTGCCAGCAGTTTAGCCGGCAGGGAAGCTTTCTTT. Translated, it gives CASSLAGREAFF.

This clonotype was detected only a few times. The rearrangement uses TRBV3-1 and TRBJ2-1; D ambiguous. V lost 2 bases, J lost 5 bases, and 7 bases lay in between. The germline V gene has CDR1 LGHDT and CDR2 YNNKEL (reference sequence). The CDR3 loop spans 13 amino acids. CDR3 sequence: CASSQSRDNEQFF. In DNA form, the CDR3 reads TGTGCCAGCAGCCAATCCCGCGACAATGAGCAGTTCTTC.

This clonotype was seen a handful of times. V usage is TRBV7-9 and J usage is TRBJ1-1; D gene unclear. There are 13 residues in the CDR3. Trimming left V 5 bases short and J 8 bases short, with 15 bases between. CDR1 and CDR2 from the germline V gene are SEHNR and FQNEAQ (reference sequence). The CDR3 DNA reads TGTGCCAGCAGCCGCGCACTAGGAGGGGAAGCTTTCTTT. The encoded protein is CASSRALGGEAFF.

The chain carries TRBV28 and TRBJ1-1, with a weak D call TRBD1 (6 bases). The germline gives CDR1 MDHEN, CDR2 SYDVKM. The CDR3 loop spans 13 amino acids. The V end lost 7 bases, the J end lost 10 bases, and 19 bases lay between the germline ends. The CDR3 DNA sequence: TGTGCCAGCATTTGGGCACAGGGCTTTTTAGCTTTCTTT. This translates into CASIWAQGFLAFF.

The rearrangement uses TRBV4-3 and TRBJ2-7, with 12 bases aligning to TRBD2. The germline gives CDR1 LGHNA, CDR2 YSLEER. CDR3 length equals 16 residues. Trimming took 1 base from V and 2 from J; bases not matched to a gene: 3. CDR3 DNA: TGCGCCAGCAGCCAAGGACCTAGCGGGGGGGCCTACGAGCAGTACTTC. Translation: CASSQGPSGGAYEQYF.